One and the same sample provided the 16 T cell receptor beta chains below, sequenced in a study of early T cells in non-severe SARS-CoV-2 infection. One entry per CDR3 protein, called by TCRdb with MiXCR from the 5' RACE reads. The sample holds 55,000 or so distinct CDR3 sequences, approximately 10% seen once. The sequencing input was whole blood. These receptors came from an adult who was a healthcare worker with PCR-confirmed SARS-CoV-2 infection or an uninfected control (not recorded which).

The CDR3 here is CATSRDLGDYGYTF. The CDR3 DNA sequence: TGTGCCACCAGCAGAGATTTGGGGGACTATGGCTACACCTTC. The chain combines TRBV15 with TRBJ1-2; D is possibly TRBD1 (5 bases). This CDR3 is 14 amino acids long. V lost 0 bases, J lost 3 bases, and 8 bases lay in between. Germline V CDR1 and CDR2: LNHNV, YYDKDF (reference sequence).

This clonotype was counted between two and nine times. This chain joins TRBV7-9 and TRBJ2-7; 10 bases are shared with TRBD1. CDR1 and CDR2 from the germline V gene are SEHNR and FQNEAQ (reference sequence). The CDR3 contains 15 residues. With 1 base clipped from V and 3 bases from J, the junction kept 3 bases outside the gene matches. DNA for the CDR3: TGTGCCAGCAGCTTAGGACAGGGGGCATTCTACGAGCAGTACTTC. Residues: CASSLGQGAFYEQYF.

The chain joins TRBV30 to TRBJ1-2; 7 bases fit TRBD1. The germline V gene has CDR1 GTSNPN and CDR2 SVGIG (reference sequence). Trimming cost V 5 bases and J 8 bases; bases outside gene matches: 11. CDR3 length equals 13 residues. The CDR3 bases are TGTGCCTGGTCTAGGGACAGACCCGCGGGCTACACCTTC. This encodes CAWSRDRPAGYTF.

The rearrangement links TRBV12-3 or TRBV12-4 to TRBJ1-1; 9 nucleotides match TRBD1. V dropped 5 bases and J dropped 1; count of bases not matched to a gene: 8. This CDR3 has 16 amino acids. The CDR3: CASSLGQGLRNTEAFF. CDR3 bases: TGTGCCAGCAGTCTCGGACAGGGGCTCCGGAACACTGAAGCTTTCTTT.

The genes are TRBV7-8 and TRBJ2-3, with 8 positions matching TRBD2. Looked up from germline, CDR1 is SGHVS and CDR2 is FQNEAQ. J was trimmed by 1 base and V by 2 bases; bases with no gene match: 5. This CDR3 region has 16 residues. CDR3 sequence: CASSLNGGARTDTQYF. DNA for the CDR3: TGTGCCAGCAGCTTAAACGGGGGGGCCCGCACAGATACGCAGTATTTT.

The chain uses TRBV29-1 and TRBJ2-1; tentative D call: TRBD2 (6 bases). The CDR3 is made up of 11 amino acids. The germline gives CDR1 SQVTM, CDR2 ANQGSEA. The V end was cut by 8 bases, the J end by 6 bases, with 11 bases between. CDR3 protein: CSSAGLNEQFF. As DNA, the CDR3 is TGCAGCTCAGCGGGCCTCAATGAGCAGTTCTTC.

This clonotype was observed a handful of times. The CDR3 here is CAISSDRVQQETQYF. The CDR3 region has the DNA TGTGCCATCAGCTCGGACAGGGTCCAACAAGAGACCCAGTACTTC. The rearrangement joins TRBV10-3 to TRBJ2-5; 8 nucleotides match TRBD1. CDR1 and CDR2 (germline): ENHRY, SYGVKD. J was trimmed by 2 bases and V by 6 bases; bases with no gene match: 8. The CDR3 is made up of 15 amino acids.

The CDR3 sequence: CATSRDGIVDGRYTF. Written as DNA, the CDR3 is TGTGCCACCAGCAGAGATGGGATCGTTGATGGCCGCTACACCTTC. This chain links TRBV15 with TRBJ1-2; no definite D call. Looked up from germline, CDR1 is LNHNV and CDR2 is YYDKDF (reference sequence). This CDR3 is built from 15 residues. The V gene lost 0 bases and the J gene lost 9 bases, with 17 bases spanning the gap.

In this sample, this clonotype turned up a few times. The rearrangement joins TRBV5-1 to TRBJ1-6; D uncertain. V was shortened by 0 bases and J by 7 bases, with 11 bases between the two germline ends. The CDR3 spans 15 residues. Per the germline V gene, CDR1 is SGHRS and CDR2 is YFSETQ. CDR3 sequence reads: CASSLAGSENSPLHF. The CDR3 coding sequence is TGCGCCAGCAGCTTGGCCGGGAGCGAAAATTCACCCCTCCACTTT.

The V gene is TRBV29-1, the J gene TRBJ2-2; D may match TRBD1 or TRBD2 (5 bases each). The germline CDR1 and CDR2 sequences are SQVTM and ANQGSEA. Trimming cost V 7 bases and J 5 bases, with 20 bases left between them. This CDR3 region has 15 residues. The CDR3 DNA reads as TGCAGCGCCCTACTGGCGGGCAGGGAGACCGGGGAGCTGTTTTTT. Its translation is CSALLAGRETGELFF.

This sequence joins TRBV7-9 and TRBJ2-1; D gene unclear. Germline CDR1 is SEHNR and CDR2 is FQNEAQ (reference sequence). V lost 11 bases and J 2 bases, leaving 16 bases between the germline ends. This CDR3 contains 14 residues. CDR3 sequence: CAGRRDLAYNEQFF. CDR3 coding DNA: TGTGCCGGCCGAAGGGATCTAGCCTACAATGAGCAGTTCTTC.

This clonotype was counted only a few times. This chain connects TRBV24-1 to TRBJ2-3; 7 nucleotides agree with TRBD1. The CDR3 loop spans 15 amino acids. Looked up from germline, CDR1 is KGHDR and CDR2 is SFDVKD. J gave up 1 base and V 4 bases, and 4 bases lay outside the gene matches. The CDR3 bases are TGTGCCACCAGTGACCCCGGACAGGGCACAGATACGCAGTATTTT. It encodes CATSDPGQGTDTQYF.

The CDR3 loop is CASSLRSGIEQYF. CDR3 nucleotide sequence: TGTGCCAGCAGTTTAAGGTCAGGGATAGAGCAGTACTTC. The chain combines TRBV28 with TRBJ2-7; D is possibly TRBD1 (5 bases). This CDR3 has 13 amino acids. Per germline, CDR1 MDHEN and CDR2 SYDVKM. Trimming took off 2 bases at V and 7 bases at J, with 12 bases between the two ends.

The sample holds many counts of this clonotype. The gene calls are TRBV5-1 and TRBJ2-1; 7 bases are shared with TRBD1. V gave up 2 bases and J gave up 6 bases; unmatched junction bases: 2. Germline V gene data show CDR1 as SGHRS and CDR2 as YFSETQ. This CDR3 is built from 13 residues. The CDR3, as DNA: TGCGCCAGCAGCTTAGGACAGGCCAATGAGCAGTTCTTC. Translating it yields CASSLGQANEQFF.

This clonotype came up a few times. DNA for the CDR3: TGCAGTGCTAGAGATCCGGTACAGGGGAACACCGGGGAGCTGTTTTTT. It is translated as CSARDPVQGNTGELFF. The chain joins TRBV20-1 to TRBJ2-2, with D possibly being TRBD1 (6 bases). The V end lost 0 bases, the J end lost 1 base, and 12 bases lay between the germline ends. Looked up from germline, CDR1 is DFQATT and CDR2 is SNEGSKA (reference sequence). This CDR3 contains 16 residues.

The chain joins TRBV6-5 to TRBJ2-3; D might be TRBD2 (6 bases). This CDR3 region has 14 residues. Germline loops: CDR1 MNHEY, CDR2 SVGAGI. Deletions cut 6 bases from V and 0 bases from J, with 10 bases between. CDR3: CASSRDWSTDTQYF. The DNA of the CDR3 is TGTGCCAGCAGCCGGGACTGGAGCACAGATACGCAGTATTTT.